Reported below is one T cell receptor (beta chain). What antigen it recognizes has not been identified. No qualities accompany the bases; no much larger clone lies one base away. CDR1 and CDR2 (SNHLY, FYNNEI) derive from the germline V gene. V is reduced by 4 bases and J by 3 bases, leaving a spacing of 4 bases between them. The CDR3 starts with the cysteine, ends with the phenylalanine, and has 11 residues. Left in the record is the CDR3 DNA by itself, 33 bases read in frame from the first base. This entry belongs to a study of EBV T-cell therapy then PD-1 blockade in nasopharyngeal carcinoma (dated by TCRdb to about 2021). In the paper's terms, the treatment or condition label means: AdE1-LMPpoly-expanded autologous EBV-specific T-cell therapy followed by anti-PD-1 nivolumab. The Qiagen DNeasy Kit was used to extract genomic DNA from the sorted cells. TCR beta chain deep sequencing was performed on the immunoSEQ platform. In the paper's pipeline: Repertoire data analysis was performed with the immunoSEQ Analyzer software. TCRdb provides this immuneACCESS table in a form limited to in-frame rearrangements. Some clones are lacking; in checked studies, under half of them reflect an unresolved V gene, and why the rest are absent is not known. That table furnishes V, J and clone size, whereas the DNA furnished D and trimming. For this sample there are around 23,000 clones; approximately 80% appear just once. The top ten clones comprise around 30% of the sample.

Recombination connected TRBV2 to TRBJ2-7; the D gene is unclear. Here the sequenced sample was CD8+ T cells from blood, taken around day 58 from a patient whose treatment included autologous EBV-specific T cells and nivolumab. The clonotype comes from a man aged 35 to 55 with nasopharyngeal carcinoma. The CDR3 here reads CASSGSYEQYF. The bases are TGTGCCAGCAGTGGGAGCTACGAGCAGTACTTC.